This T cell receptor beta chain was sequenced in a study of blood T cells in healthy people across ages. Points from the study as a whole: CMV infection status of these donors was not known.

Notes on this clonotype: Its cognate antigen is unknown.

V was clipped by 6 bases and J by 4 bases, with 19 bases between them. Germline V gives CDR1 DFQATT, CDR2 SNEGSKA (reference sequence). The CDR3 is 14 amino acids. A second PCR, run for about 7 to 11 cycles, used a sample-barcoded 5' primer plus a J-beta primer mix. Using its own MiXCR run on the 5' RACE reads, TCRdb lists one record per CDR3 protein. The sample yields around 1,100,000 distinct CDR3 sequences, 30% to 40% seen once. V and J are TRBV20-1 and TRBJ2-7; D tentatively fits TRBD1 or TRBD2 (5 bases each). Sequencing used blood. The TCR comes from a man aged 18 to 30 in good health. The CDR3 region is CSAANRDHLYEQYF. The CDR3 DNA is TGCAGTGCCGCCAACCGGGACCATCTTTACGAGCAGTACTTC.